The 20 T cell receptor beta chains below come from one sample, sequenced in a study of CD8 T cells in Susac syndrome. RNA in amounts of roughly 0.45 to 1 ug was reverse transcribed with random hexamers. In TCRdb, the immunoSEQ multiplex PCR reads were re-called with MiXCR into one record per CDR3 protein. Here the sample spans more than 95,000 distinct CDR3 sequences, around 94% being singletons. The sequenced sample was CD4+ T cells from PBMCs. These receptor sequences come from a human donor with multiple sclerosis.

CDR3 coding DNA: TGTGCCAGCAGCCAAGATGCCGGAGAGACCCAGTACTTC. As protein: CASSQDAGETQYF. The J gene is TRBJ2-5, the V gene TRBV4-2; D is uncertain. In germline, CDR1 is LGHNA, CDR2 YNFKEQ. Trimming took off 0 bases at V and 4 bases at J, with 6 bases between the two ends. This CDR3 comprises 13 residues.

This clonotype was seen once. The rearrangement links TRBV30 to TRBJ1-1; 7 nucleotides align to TRBD1. V lost 2 bases, J lost 0 bases, and 9 bases stayed unmatched. In germline, CDR1 is GTSNPN, CDR2 SVGIG (reference sequence). The CDR3 length is 16 residues. CDR3 sequence: CAWSKRSGGMNTEAFF. The CDR3 DNA follows: TGTGCCTGGAGTAAAAGATCAGGGGGAATGAACACTGAAGCTTTCTTT.

This sequence joins TRBV10-3 and TRBJ1-1; possible D gene TRBD1, 5 bases. The V gene lost 4 bases and the J gene lost 5 bases, with 11 bases spanning the gap. CDR1 ENHRY and CDR2 SYGVKD come from the germline V gene. CDR3 length: 13 amino acids. CDR3 loop: CAISVGRETEAFF. CDR3 sequence (DNA): TGTGCCATCAGTGTTGGCAGGGAGACTGAAGCTTTCTTT.

Turning to this clonotype: The CDR3 carries no conserved terminal phenylalanine or tryptophan, so it likely arises from a read error. The rearrangement links TRBV5-1 to TRBJ1-1; 10 bases are shared with TRBD1. Germline CDR1 is SGHRS and CDR2 is YFSETQ. With V trimmed by 4 bases and J by 8 bases, 5 bases remained unmatched. CDR3 length: 13 amino acids. CDR3: CASSPDRGAEAFS. The DNA of the CDR3 is TGCGCCAGCAGCCCGGACAGGGGGGCCGAAGCTTTCTCT.

The chain joins TRBV5-1 to TRBJ2-2, with D possibly matching TRBD1 (6 bases). Trimming cost V 0 bases and J 7 bases, with 16 bases left between them. CDR3 length equals 16 residues. Germline lookup yields CDR1 SGHRS and CDR2 YFSETQ. The DNA of the CDR3 is TGCGCCAGCAGCTTGGCCAACACCAGGGGAAGCGGGGAGCTGTTTTTT. Protein: CASSLANTRGSGELFF.

The chain uses TRBV5-1 and TRBJ1-6, with 12 bases that match TRBD1. The length of the CDR3 is 17 residues. Germline assignment: CDR1 SGHRS and CDR2 YFSETQ. V lost 7 bases to trimming and J lost 10 bases; unmatched junction nucleotides: 15. This CDR3 is CASWPGQGAHNGSPLHF. The CDR3 coding sequence is TGCGCCAGCTGGCCGGGACAGGGGGCACATAACGGGTCACCCCTCCACTTT.

V gene TRBV7-2 combines with J gene TRBJ2-1; 9 bases map to TRBD1. V dropped 3 bases and J dropped 6; count of bases not matched to a gene: 9. The CDR3 contains 16 residues. Per germline, CDR1 SGHTA and CDR2 FQGNSA. The CDR3 DNA sequence: TGTGCCAGCAGCTTCCTTCGGGACAGGGATGTCAATGAGCAGTTCTTC. Amino acids: CASSFLRDRDVNEQFF.

This CDR3 reads CASPDKSGNTIYF. In DNA form, the CDR3 reads TGTGCCAGTCCCGACAAGTCAGGAAACACCATATATTTT. The chain couples TRBV19 to TRBJ1-3; the D is unclear. Germline-derived CDR1 and CDR2 are LNHDA and SQIVND (reference sequence). V was trimmed by 8 bases and J by 4 bases, leaving 12 bases between them. This CDR3 has 13 amino acids.

The chain couples TRBV7-2 to TRBJ1-1; D unclear. The CDR3 runs 14 residues. Trimming took 1 base from V and 1 from J, leaving 7 bases between them. In germline, CDR1 is SGHTA, CDR2 FQGNSA. The CDR3 sequence: CASSLVQQNTEAFF. The DNA for the CDR3 is TGTGCCAGCAGCTTAGTTCAGCAGAACACTGAAGCTTTCTTT.

This clonotype was observed a few times. J is TRBJ1-2 and V is TRBV2, with D possibly being TRBD1 (5 bases). Germline values: CDR1 SNHLY, CDR2 FYNNEI. The CDR3 extends over 15 amino acids. V lost 6 bases and J 4 bases, leaving 18 bases between the germline ends. DNA for the CDR3: TGTGCCAGCAGCGCCACTCGGGGCGCCGGCTATGGCTACACCTTC. Residues: CASSATRGAGYGYTF.

The chain couples TRBV21-1 to TRBJ1-2; TRBD1, the table's D call, lacks a check against the DNA. TRBV21-1 represents a pseudogene. The CDR3 spans 12 residues. CDR3 residues: CASNLRDYGYTF. In DNA form, the CDR3 reads TGTGCCAGCAATCTCAGGGACTATGGCTACACCTTC.

The chain couples TRBV6-5 to TRBJ2-5; no reliable D call. Trimming removed 2 bases at V and 4 bases at J, with 11 bases between. This CDR3 is 14 amino acids long. CDR1 and CDR2 (germline): MNHEY, SVGAGI. CDR3 coding DNA: TGTGCCAGCAGTTACCGCCGCGACGCAGAGACCCAGTACTTC. Its protein product is CASSYRRDAETQYF.

The chain combines TRBV5-4 with TRBJ2-5; 8 nucleotides match TRBD2. V lost 2 bases and J lost 4; bases outside the gene matches: 7. In germline, CDR1 is SGHNT, CDR2 YYREEE (reference sequence). The length of the CDR3 is 15 residues. CDR3: CASSLLAVIGETQYF. CDR3 DNA sequence: TGTGCCAGCAGCTTACTAGCGGTGATTGGAGAGACCCAGTACTTC.

The chain employs TRBV4-3 and TRBJ2-7; 9 nucleotides line up with TRBD1. With 2 bases clipped from V and 2 bases from J, the junction kept 10 bases outside the gene matches. The CDR3 spans 17 residues. Germline V CDR1 and CDR2: LGHNA, YSLEER. The CDR3 DNA reads TGCGCCAGCAGCCAACTCCCTCGGGGACAGGGAGCCTACGAGCAGTACTTC. Its translation is CASSQLPRGQGAYEQYF.

The CDR3 DNA reads as TGTGCCAGCAGCCAAGTAATGACTAGCGGGCAGTACTTC. Protein sequence: CASSQVMTSGQYF. The chain carries TRBV3-1 and TRBJ2-4; TRBD2 matches at 10 bases. The CDR3 has 13 residues. Looked up from germline, CDR1 is LGHDT and CDR2 is YNNKEL (reference sequence). V dropped 1 base and J dropped 13; count of bases not matched to a gene: 4.

This clonotype came up once. This sequence joins TRBV7-2 and TRBJ2-5; a weak D match, TRBD1 (6 bases). The CDR3 extends over 17 amino acids. Trimming removed 0 bases at V and 4 bases at J, with 18 bases between. Germline values: CDR1 SGHTA, CDR2 FQGNSA. The CDR3 spells CASSLAPVGARRETQYF. The DNA of the CDR3 is TGTGCCAGCAGCTTAGCGCCTGTGGGGGCGCGGAGAGAGACCCAGTACTTC.

This sequence joins TRBV6-5 and TRBJ2-5; D assignment may be TRBD1 or TRBD2 (6 bases each). Germline CDR1 and CDR2: MNHEY and SVGAGI. The V end was cut by 6 bases, the J end by 5 bases, with 13 bases between. The CDR3 consists of 13 residues. The CDR3 DNA is TGTGCCAGCAGATCAACAGGGAGGGAGACCCAGTACTTC. Its protein is CASRSTGRETQYF.

This clonotype was seen just once. The chain links TRBV4-3 to TRBJ1-6; D perhaps matches TRBD1 (5 bases). V gave up 0 bases and J gave up 15 bases, with 18 bases separating them. Looked up from germline, CDR1 is LGHNA and CDR2 is YSLEER. The CDR3 extends over 15 amino acids. The CDR3 nucleotides read TGCGCCAGCAGCCAAGAGTGGAGCGGGGGGGAAGGCCTCCACTTT. This codes for CASSQEWSGGEGLHF.

The chain couples TRBV7-9 to TRBJ1-5; D is unclear. CDR1 is SEHNR and CDR2 is FQNEAQ in the germline V gene (reference sequence). Trimming cost V 1 base and J 7 bases, with 8 bases left between them. The CDR3 is made up of 13 amino acids. CDR3 residues: CASSLGGIQPQHF. The CDR3 DNA follows: TGTGCCAGCAGCTTAGGCGGGATACAGCCCCAGCATTTT.

The J gene is TRBJ2-6, the V gene TRBV11-3; no firm D call. CDR3 size: 19 residues. Germline values: CDR1 SGHNT, CDR2 YENEEA. V lost 2 bases, J lost 0 bases, and 17 bases lay in between. The CDR3: CASSLWAGLNFSGANVLTF. DNA of the CDR3: TGTGCCAGCAGCTTATGGGCAGGTCTGAATTTCTCTGGGGCCAACGTCCTGACTTTC. Filled out from reference TRBV11-3 and TRBJ2-6, the complete variable domain reads EAGVVQSPRYKIIEKKQPVAFWCNPISGHNTLYWYLQNLGQGPELLIRYENEEAVDDSQLPKDRFSAERLKGVDSTLKIQPAELGDSAVYLCASSLWAGLNFSGANVLTFGAGSRLTVL.